The 31 T cell receptor beta chains below all came from one sample that was sequenced in a study of early T cells in non-severe SARS-CoV-2 infection. A single record per CDR3 protein comes from TCRdb applying MiXCR to the 5' RACE reads. The sample lists fewer than 85,000 distinct CDR3 sequences; roughly an eighth were seen once. Material: whole blood. These receptors originate from an adult who was a healthcare worker with PCR-confirmed SARS-CoV-2 infection or an uninfected control (not recorded which).

Many counts were recorded for this clonotype. The chain links TRBV7-2 to TRBJ2-6; D unclear. Germline V lookup: CDR1 SGHTA, CDR2 FQGNSA. V shed 1 base and J shed 4 bases, with 5 bases lying between them. The CDR3 length is 14 residues. CDR3 loop: CASSLGLGANVLTF. Here the CDR3 DNA reads TGTGCCAGCAGCTTAGGGCTCGGGGCCAACGTCCTGACTTTC. The whole variable domain, remainder taken from reference TRBV7-2 and TRBJ2-6, is GAGVSQSPSNKVTEKGKDVELRCDPISGHTALYWYRQSLGQGLEFLIYFQGNSAPDKSGLPSDRFSAERTGGSVSTLTIQRTQQEDSAVYLCASSLGLGANVLTFGAGSRLTVL.

This clonotype has more than one count but fewer than ten. V gene TRBV28 combines with J gene TRBJ2-7; D not certain. The V gene lost 7 bases and the J gene lost 2 bases, with 18 bases spanning the gap. CDR1 is MDHEN and CDR2 is SYDVKM in the germline V gene. The CDR3 runs to 15 residues. CDR3 in DNA: TGTGCCAGCACCACTGTCCGGGTTGGAGCCTACGAGCAGTACTTC. This gives the protein CASTTVRVGAYEQYF.

This sequence joins TRBV20-1 and TRBJ1-1; 10 bases line up with TRBD1. Per germline, CDR1 DFQATT and CDR2 SNEGSKA (reference sequence). The CDR3 loop spans 17 amino acids. Trimming took 5 bases from V and 3 from J; bases not matched to a gene: 15. The CDR3 DNA reads as TGCAGTGCTGCGAACCGCGGGACAGGGGCTTACGACACTGAAGCTTTCTTT. Its protein product is CSAANRGTGAYDTEAFF.

The chain links TRBV6-2 or TRBV6-3 to TRBJ2-5; D unclear. V gave up 2 bases and J gave up 1 base, with 8 bases separating them. The CDR3 consists of 14 residues. The germline V gene encodes CDR1 MNHEY and CDR2 SVGEGT. The CDR3 nucleotides are TGTGCCAGCAGTTACACCGGAATCCAAGAGACCCAGTACTTC. Its protein product is CASSYTGIQETQYF.

This clonotype has a handful of counts. V is TRBV20-1 and J is TRBJ2-7, with D perhaps matching TRBD2 (6 bases). V was clipped by 4 bases and J by 2 bases, with 15 bases between them. CDR3 length equals 14 residues. Per the germline V gene, CDR1 is DFQATT and CDR2 is SNEGSKA (reference sequence). CDR3 amino acids: CSANGSPATYEQYF. DNA of the CDR3: TGCAGTGCTAACGGGAGCCCGGCAACCTACGAGCAGTACTTC.

The rearrangement links TRBV7-9 to TRBJ1-2; D possibly corresponds to TRBD1 (6 bases). The germline CDR1 and CDR2 sequences are SEHNR and FQNEAQ (reference sequence). The V gene lost 5 bases and the J gene lost 4 bases, with 17 bases spanning the gap. The CDR3 length is 15 residues. CDR3 residues: CASSRTGTRSYGYTF. For the CDR3, the DNA is TGTGCCAGCAGCCGAACAGGGACGCGGAGCTATGGCTACACCTTC.

This clonotype was counted only a few times. The chain couples TRBV12-3 or TRBV12-4 to TRBJ1-1; D is undetermined. CDR3 length equals 15 residues. Trimming stripped 2 bases from V and 1 base from J, with 11 bases between. The chain's CDR3 is CASSLWQLENTEAFF. The CDR3 DNA reads TGTGCCAGCAGTTTATGGCAGCTAGAGAACACTGAAGCTTTCTTT.

This clonotype appeared a few times. This chain links TRBV19 with TRBJ2-2; 8 nucleotides align to TRBD2. Germline V lookup: CDR1 LNHDA, CDR2 SQIVND (reference sequence). The CDR3 consists of 16 residues. Losses at the gene ends were 6 bases for V and 8 bases for J; bases not matched to a gene: 14. The CDR3 sequence is CASRRAGDPILGELFF. For the CDR3, the DNA is TGTGCCAGTAGGAGAGCGGGGGACCCGATTCTAGGGGAGCTGTTTTTT.

The sample holds a few counts of this clonotype. This rearrangement joins TRBV6-2 or TRBV6-3 to TRBJ2-2; 9 positions match TRBD1. V lost 2 bases to trimming and J lost 5 bases; unmatched junction nucleotides: 3. The CDR3 spans 15 residues. CDR1 is MNHEY and CDR2 is SVGEGT in the germline V gene. The CDR3 sequence: CASSYAGTGTGELFF. As DNA, the CDR3 is TGTGCCAGCAGTTACGCCGGGACAGGGACCGGGGAGCTGTTTTTT.

This clonotype was observed many times. The rearrangement links TRBV7-9 to TRBJ1-1; no clear D gene. The CDR3 is made up of 12 amino acids. Per the germline V gene, CDR1 is SEHNR and CDR2 is FQNEAQ (reference sequence). V lost 5 bases and J lost 11, with 15 bases in between. CDR3 nucleotides: TGTGCCAGCAGCCCAGACGAGAATAAGGCTTTCTTT. This encodes CASSPDENKAFF.

The V and J genes are TRBV6-5 and TRBJ1-4; 7 bases are a match to TRBD1. The length of the CDR3 is 14 residues. CDR1 is MNHEY and CDR2 is SVGAGI in the germline V gene. Unmatched junction bases numbered 8, after V lost 8 bases and J lost 5 bases. The CDR3 sequence: CASGTQDRNEKLFF. As DNA, the CDR3 is TGTGCCAGCGGAACTCAGGACAGGAATGAAAAACTGTTTTTT.

In its sample, this clonotype was seen a few times. CDR3 loop: CASSYWGLSNQPQHF. For the CDR3, the DNA is TGTGCCAGCAGTTACTGGGGTCTGAGCAATCAGCCCCAGCATTTT. V and J are TRBV6-2 or TRBV6-3 and TRBJ1-5; D is unresolved. Germline-derived CDR1 and CDR2 are MNHEY and SVGEGT. The V end lost 1 base, the J end lost 1 base, and 8 bases lay between the germline ends. CDR3 length: 15 amino acids.

This clonotype showed up just a few times. The chain is built from TRBV29-1 and TRBJ2-7, with D possibly matching TRBD1 (5 bases). This CDR3 spans 12 amino acids. Germline V gene sequence: CDR1 SQVTM, CDR2 ANQGSEA. V shed 6 bases and J shed 4 bases, with 13 bases lying between them. In DNA form, the CDR3 reads TGCAGCGTCGCCCAGGGTAAATACGAGCAGTACTTC. This codes for CSVAQGKYEQYF.

The CDR3: CASSPPRQGYNEQFF. CDR3 DNA sequence: TGTGCCAGCTCACCACCACGACAGGGCTACAATGAGCAGTTCTTC. The chain uses TRBV18 and TRBJ2-1, with TRBD1 matching 7 bases. The junction had 2 bases not matched to a gene; V was cut back by 0 bases and J by 3 bases. The length of the CDR3 is 15 residues. Germline V CDR1 and CDR2: KGHSH, LQKENI. Based on the CDR3 plus reference TRBV18 and TRBJ2-1, the full variable domain is NAGVMQNPRHLVRRRGQEARLRCSPMKGHSHVYWYRQLPEEGLKFMVYLQKENIIDESGMPKERFSAEFPKEGPSILRIQQVVRGDSAAYFCASSPPRQGYNEQFFGPGTRLTVL.

This clonotype appeared a few times. The chain recombines TRBV29-1 with TRBJ1-2; TRBD1 might be the D (6 bases). The germline CDR1 and CDR2 sequences are SQVTM and ANQGSEA. The V end lost 4 bases, the J end lost 6 bases, and 12 bases lay between the germline ends. The CDR3 extends over 12 amino acids. CDR3 region: CSVGRGANGYTF. Here the CDR3 DNA reads TGCAGCGTTGGCAGGGGAGCTAATGGCTACACCTTC.

Only a few counts were recorded for this clonotype. This chain joins TRBV25-1 and TRBJ1-2; no firm D call. This CDR3 has 11 residues. Trimming removed 2 bases at V and 8 bases at J, with 6 bases between. Germline CDR1 MGHDK, CDR2 SYGVNS. The CDR3 reads CASSEIRGYTF. CDR3 coding DNA: TGTGCCAGCAGTGAAATCCGGGGCTACACCTTC.

The chain combines TRBV29-1 with TRBJ2-2, with a possible D match to TRBD1 (6 bases). Germline V gene lookup returns CDR1 SQVTM and CDR2 ANQGSEA. The CDR3 contains 13 residues. V was trimmed by 5 bases and J by 6 bases, leaving 13 bases between them. This chain's CDR3 is CSVLHGGAGELFF. The CDR3 DNA reads as TGCAGCGTTTTGCATGGGGGCGCCGGGGAGCTGTTTTTT.

The chain carries TRBV4-3 and TRBJ1-2; D not certain. CDR1 LGHNA and CDR2 YSLEER come from the germline V gene. The CDR3 consists of 14 residues. V was shortened by 3 bases and J by 0 bases, with 8 bases between the two germline ends. In DNA, the CDR3 is TGCGCCAGCAGCCACCGCGCAGCTAACTATGGCTACACCTTC. It is translated as CASSHRAANYGYTF.

This clonotype was counted many times. The J gene is TRBJ2-4, the V gene TRBV7-9, with TRBD2 matching 13 bases. V lost 2 bases, J lost 5 bases, and 6 bases stayed unmatched. The CDR3 has 17 amino acids. From germline, CDR1 is SEHNR and CDR2 FQNEAQ (reference sequence). For the CDR3, the DNA is TGTGCCAGCAGCTTATTTCAGGGGACTAGCGGGGAAAACATTCAGTACTTC. The encoded protein is CASSLFQGTSGENIQYF.

The chain combines TRBV5-1 with TRBJ2-1, with 11 bases matching TRBD2. The CDR3 length is 15 residues. The V gene's germline CDR1 is SGHRS and CDR2 YFSETQ. The V gene end was trimmed by 4 bases and the J gene end by 3 bases; junction bases not matched to a gene: 3. CDR3 amino acids: CASSLGLADYNEQFF. The CDR3 DNA reads as TGCGCCAGCAGCCTGGGACTAGCGGACTACAATGAGCAGTTCTTC.

This clonotype occurred many times. The J gene is TRBJ2-3, the V gene TRBV7-9; TRBD1 matches 7 bases. Unmatched junction bases numbered 4, after V lost 1 base and J lost 6 bases. The length of the CDR3 is 14 residues. Germline V lookup: CDR1 SEHNR, CDR2 FQNEAQ (reference sequence). The CDR3 sequence is CASSLELQGDTQYF. DNA for the CDR3: TGTGCCAGCAGCTTAGAACTACAGGGGGATACGCAGTATTTT.

The CDR3 nucleotides are TGTGCCATCAGGACTAGCGGGGGGGCCGGTACGCAGTATTTT. This encodes CAIRTSGGAGTQYF. The chain couples TRBV10-3 to TRBJ2-3, with 14 bases matching TRBD2. V was pared by 6 bases and J by 8 bases, with 4 bases of the junction left unmatched. This CDR3 comprises 14 residues. The germline CDR1 and CDR2 sequences are ENHRY and SYGVKD.

This clonotype was recorded a few times. The J gene is TRBJ2-3, the V gene TRBV29-1; D possibly corresponds to TRBD1 (5 bases). The CDR3 totals 15 residues. Germline-derived CDR1 and CDR2 are SQVTM and ANQGSEA. Trimming pared 7 bases from V and 0 bases from J, leaving 17 bases between. CDR3 amino acids: CSADPTDPSTDTQYF. Written as DNA, the CDR3 is TGCAGCGCGGACCCGACAGATCCTAGCACAGATACGCAGTATTTT.

This clonotype was detected only a few times. The CDR3 nucleotides read TGTGCCAGCAGCCGAACGGGACTAGCCACTAGTGAGCAGTTCTTC. Its translation: CASSRTGLATSEQFF. J is TRBJ2-1 and V is TRBV7-2, with 9 bases lining up with TRBD2. The germline gives CDR1 SGHTA, CDR2 FQGNSA. CDR3 length: 15 amino acids. J gave up 9 bases and V 5 bases, and 11 bases lay outside the gene matches.

V usage is TRBV7-2 and J usage is TRBJ1-2, with D tentatively TRBD1 (5 bases). V was pared by 3 bases and J by 7 bases, with 12 bases between. The V gene's germline CDR1 is SGHTA and CDR2 FQGNSA. This CDR3 contains 13 residues. CDR3 bases: TGTGCCAGCAGCTTGAACAGGCAAAGTGGCTACACCTTC. Its protein is CASSLNRQSGYTF.

In this sample, this clonotype turned up a few times. The rearrangement links TRBV5-1 to TRBJ1-2, with TRBD1 matching 7 bases. J lost 4 bases, V lost 4 bases, and 7 bases had no gene match. The CDR3 has 14 amino acids. CDR1 and CDR2 (germline): SGHRS, YFSETQ. DNA for the CDR3: TGCGCCAGCAGCGAAGGGACAGTCTCCTATGGCTACACCTTC. This codes for CASSEGTVSYGYTF.

This clonotype turned up a few times. V gene TRBV11-2 combines with J gene TRBJ2-5; no clear D gene. Trimming removed 5 bases from V and 5 bases from J, with 9 bases in between. CDR3 length equals 12 residues. The germline V gene has CDR1 SGHAT and CDR2 FQNNGV. The CDR3 DNA sequence: TGTGCCAGCAGCCTCAACGGCGAGACCCAGTACTTC. The encoded protein is CASSLNGETQYF.

This clonotype was picked up a small number of times. The rearrangement links TRBV12-3 or TRBV12-4 to TRBJ1-1; no firm D call. This CDR3 is 12 amino acids long. Trimming removed 1 base from V and 10 bases from J, with 10 bases in between. In DNA form, the CDR3 reads TGTGCCAGCAGTTTAGATACTCCGGGAGCTTTCTTT. This gives the protein CASSLDTPGAFF.

This clonotype was seen a handful of times. The rearrangement joins TRBV3-1 to TRBJ2-2, with a tentative D call TRBD1 (6 bases). The CDR3 sequence is 15 residues long. Trimming cost V 4 bases and J 6 bases, with 15 bases left between them. Per the germline V gene, CDR1 is LGHDT and CDR2 is YNNKEL (reference sequence). As DNA, the CDR3 is TGTGCCAGCAGCCCGGGACACCCCCTGGCCGGGGAGCTGTTTTTT. Translated, it gives CASSPGHPLAGELFF.

The V call is TRBV12-3 or TRBV12-4, the J call TRBJ2-7; D is unclear. The CDR3 has 12 residues. V was shortened by 6 bases and J by 5 bases, with 11 bases between the two germline ends. The CDR3 sequence: CASSSDLHEQYF. Written as DNA, the CDR3 is TGTGCCAGCAGCTCGGATTTGCACGAGCAGTACTTC.

This clonotype occurred many times. The CDR3 loop reads CASSEAPYSAFSYEQYF. CDR3 DNA sequence: TGTGCCAGCAGTGAAGCGCCCTACTCAGCGTTTTCCTACGAGCAGTACTTC. V usage is TRBV2 and J usage is TRBJ2-7; the D is unclear. V dropped 0 bases and J dropped 1 base, with 16 bases sitting between them. The length of the CDR3 is 17 residues. The germline V gene encodes CDR1 SNHLY and CDR2 FYNNEI.